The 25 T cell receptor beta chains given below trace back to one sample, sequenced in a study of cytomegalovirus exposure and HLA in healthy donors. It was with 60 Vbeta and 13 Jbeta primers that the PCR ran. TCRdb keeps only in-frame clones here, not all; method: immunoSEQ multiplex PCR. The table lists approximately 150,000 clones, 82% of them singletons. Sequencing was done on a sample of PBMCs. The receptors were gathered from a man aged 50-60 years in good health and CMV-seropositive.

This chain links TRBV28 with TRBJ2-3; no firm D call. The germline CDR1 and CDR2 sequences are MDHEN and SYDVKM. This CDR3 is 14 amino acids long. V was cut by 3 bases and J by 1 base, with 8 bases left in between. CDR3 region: CASSLSRGTDTQYF. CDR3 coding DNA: TGTGCCAGCAGTTTGTCCCGGGGCACAGATACGCAGTATTTT. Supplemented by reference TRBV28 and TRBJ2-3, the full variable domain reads DVKVTQSSRYLVKRTGEKVFLECVQDMDHENMFWYRQDPGLGLRLIYFSYDVKMKEKGDIPEGYSVSREKKERFSLILESASTNQTSMYLCASSLSRGTDTQYFGPGTRLTVL.

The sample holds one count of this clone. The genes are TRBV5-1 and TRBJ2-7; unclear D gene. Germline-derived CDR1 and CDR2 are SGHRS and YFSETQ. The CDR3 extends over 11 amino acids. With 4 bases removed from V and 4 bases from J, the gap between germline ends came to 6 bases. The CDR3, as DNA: TGCGCCAGCAGCACTTTATACGAGCAGTACTTC. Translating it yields CASSTLYEQYF.

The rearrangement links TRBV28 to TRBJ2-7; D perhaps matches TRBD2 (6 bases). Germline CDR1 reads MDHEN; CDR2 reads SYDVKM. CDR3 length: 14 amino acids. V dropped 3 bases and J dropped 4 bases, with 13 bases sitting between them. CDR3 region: CASSLPGVRYEQYF. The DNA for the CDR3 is TGTGCCAGCAGTTTGCCGGGGGTGAGGTACGAGCAGTACTTC. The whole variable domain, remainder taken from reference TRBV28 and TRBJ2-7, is DVKVTQSSRYLVKRTGEKVFLECVQDMDHENMFWYRQDPGLGLRLIYFSYDVKMKEKGDIPEGYSVSREKKERFSLILESASTNQTSMYLCASSLPGVRYEQYFGPGTRLTVT.

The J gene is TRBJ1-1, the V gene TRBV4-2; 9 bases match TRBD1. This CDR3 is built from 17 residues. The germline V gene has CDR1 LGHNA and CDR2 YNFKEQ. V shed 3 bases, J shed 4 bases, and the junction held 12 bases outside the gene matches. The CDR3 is CASSQKTGGSGGTEAFF. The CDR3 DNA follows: TGTGCCAGCAGCCAGAAGACAGGGGGGTCGGGAGGCACTGAAGCTTTCTTT.

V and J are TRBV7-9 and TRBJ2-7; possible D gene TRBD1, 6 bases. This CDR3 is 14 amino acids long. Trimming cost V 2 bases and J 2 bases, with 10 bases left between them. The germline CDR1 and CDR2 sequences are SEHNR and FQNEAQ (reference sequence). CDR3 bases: TGTGCCAGCAGCTTACAACAGGGCCCCTACGAGCAGTACTTC. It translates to CASSLQQGPYEQYF.

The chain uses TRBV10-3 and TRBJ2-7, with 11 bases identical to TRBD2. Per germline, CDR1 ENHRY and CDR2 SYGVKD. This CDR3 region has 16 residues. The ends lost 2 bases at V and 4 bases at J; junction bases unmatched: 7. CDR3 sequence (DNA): TGTGCCATCAGTGAGAGTTCAGGGACTAGCGGTTACGAGCAGTACTTC. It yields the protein CAISESSGTSGYEQYF.

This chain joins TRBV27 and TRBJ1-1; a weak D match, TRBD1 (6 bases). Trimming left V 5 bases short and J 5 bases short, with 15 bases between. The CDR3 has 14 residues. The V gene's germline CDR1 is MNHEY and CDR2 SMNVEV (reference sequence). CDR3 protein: CASSRVGGETEAFF. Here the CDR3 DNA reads TGTGCCAGCAGTAGGGTAGGGGGAGAGACTGAAGCTTTCTTT.

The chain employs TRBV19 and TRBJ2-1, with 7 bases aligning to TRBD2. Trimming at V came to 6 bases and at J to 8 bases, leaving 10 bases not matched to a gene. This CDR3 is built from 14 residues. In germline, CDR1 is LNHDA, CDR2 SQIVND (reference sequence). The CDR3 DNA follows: TGTGCCAGTAGATCCGCGGGAGAGATCGATGAGCAGTTCTTC. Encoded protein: CASRSAGEIDEQFF. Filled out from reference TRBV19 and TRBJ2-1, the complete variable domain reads DGGITQSPKYLFRKEGQNVTLSCEQNLNHDAMYWYRQDPGQGLRLIYYSQIVNDFQKGDIAEGYSVSREKKESFPLTVTSAQKNPTAFYLCASRSAGEIDEQFFGPGTRLTVL.

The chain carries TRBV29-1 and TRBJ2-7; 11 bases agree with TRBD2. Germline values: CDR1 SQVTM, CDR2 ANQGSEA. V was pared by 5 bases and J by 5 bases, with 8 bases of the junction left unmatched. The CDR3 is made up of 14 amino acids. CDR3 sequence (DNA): TGCAGCGTTCGGATAGCGGGAGGGCCGAACGAGCAGTACTTC. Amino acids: CSVRIAGGPNEQYF.

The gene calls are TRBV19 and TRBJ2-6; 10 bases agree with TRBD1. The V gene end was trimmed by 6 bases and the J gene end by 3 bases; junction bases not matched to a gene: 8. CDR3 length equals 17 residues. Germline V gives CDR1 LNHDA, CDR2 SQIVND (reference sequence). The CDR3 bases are TGTGCCAGTAGCACCGGGACAGGGGAATTTGGGGCCAACGTCCTGACTTTC. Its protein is CASSTGTGEFGANVLTF.

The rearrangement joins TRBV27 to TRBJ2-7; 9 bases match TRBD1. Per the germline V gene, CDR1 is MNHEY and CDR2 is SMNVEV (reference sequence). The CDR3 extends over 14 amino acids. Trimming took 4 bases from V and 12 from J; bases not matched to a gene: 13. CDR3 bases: TGTGCCAGCAGTTCTCGACAGGGGGGGTTTGAAGGGTACTTC. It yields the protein CASSSRQGGFEGYF.

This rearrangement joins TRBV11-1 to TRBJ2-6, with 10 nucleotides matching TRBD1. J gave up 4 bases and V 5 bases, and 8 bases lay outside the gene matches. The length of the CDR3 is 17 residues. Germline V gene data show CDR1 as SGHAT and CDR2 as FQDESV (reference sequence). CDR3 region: CASSALGQGGGANVLTF. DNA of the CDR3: TGTGCCAGCAGCGCCCTTGGACAGGGGGGAGGGGCCAACGTCCTGACTTTC.

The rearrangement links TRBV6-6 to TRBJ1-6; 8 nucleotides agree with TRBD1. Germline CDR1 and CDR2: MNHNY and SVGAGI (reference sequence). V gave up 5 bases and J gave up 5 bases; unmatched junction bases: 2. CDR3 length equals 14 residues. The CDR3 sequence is CASSRDRNNSPLHF. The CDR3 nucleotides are TGTGCCAGCAGTCGGGACAGGAATAATTCACCCCTCCACTTT.

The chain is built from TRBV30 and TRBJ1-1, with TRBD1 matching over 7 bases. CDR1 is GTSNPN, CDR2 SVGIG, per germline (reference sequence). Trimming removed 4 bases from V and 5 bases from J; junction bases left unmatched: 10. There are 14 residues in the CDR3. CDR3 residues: CAWNRGQQRTEAFF. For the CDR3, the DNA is TGTGCCTGGAACCGGGGACAGCAAAGGACTGAAGCTTTCTTT.

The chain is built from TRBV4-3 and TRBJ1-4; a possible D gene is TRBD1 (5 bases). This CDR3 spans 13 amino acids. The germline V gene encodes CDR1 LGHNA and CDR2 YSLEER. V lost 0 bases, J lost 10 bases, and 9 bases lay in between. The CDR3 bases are TGCGCCAGCAGCCAAGAGTCCAGGGTAAAACTGTTTTTT. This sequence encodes CASSQESRVKLFF.

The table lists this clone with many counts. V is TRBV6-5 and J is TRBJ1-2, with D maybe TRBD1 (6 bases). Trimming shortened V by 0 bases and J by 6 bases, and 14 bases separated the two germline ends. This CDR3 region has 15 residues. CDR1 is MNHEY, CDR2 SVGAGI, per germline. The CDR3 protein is CASSYSRQAGDGYTF. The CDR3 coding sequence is TGTGCCAGCAGTTACTCGAGACAGGCGGGCGATGGCTACACCTTC.

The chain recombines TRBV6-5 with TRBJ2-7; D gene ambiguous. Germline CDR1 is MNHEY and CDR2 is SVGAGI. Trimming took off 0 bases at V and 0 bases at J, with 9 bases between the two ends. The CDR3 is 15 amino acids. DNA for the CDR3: TGTGCCAGCAGTTACTCGTTTACGAGCTCCTACGAGCAGTACTTC. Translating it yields CASSYSFTSSYEQYF.

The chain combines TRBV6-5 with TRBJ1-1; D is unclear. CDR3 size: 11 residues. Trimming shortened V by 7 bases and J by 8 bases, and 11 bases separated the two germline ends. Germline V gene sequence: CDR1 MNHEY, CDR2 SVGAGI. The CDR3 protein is CASTPRSEAFF. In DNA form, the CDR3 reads TGTGCCAGCACCCCGAGAAGCGAAGCTTTCTTT.

CDR3 in amino acids: CASSIGPGSLETQYF. The CDR3 DNA follows: TGTGCCAGTAGTATAGGACCGGGAAGCTTAGAGACCCAGTACTTC. The chain is built from TRBV19 and TRBJ2-5; possible D gene TRBD2, 5 bases. Germline V gene data show CDR1 as LNHDA and CDR2 as SQIVND (reference sequence). The CDR3 is made up of 15 amino acids. The V end was cut by 1 base, the J end by 4 bases, with 13 bases between.

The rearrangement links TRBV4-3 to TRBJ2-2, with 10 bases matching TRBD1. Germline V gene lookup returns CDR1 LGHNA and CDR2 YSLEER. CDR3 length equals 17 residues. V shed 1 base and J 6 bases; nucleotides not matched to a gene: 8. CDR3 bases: TGCGCCAGCAGCCAAGGCCCGGGACAGGGGTCAGCCGGGGAGCTGTTTTTT. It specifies CASSQGPGQGSAGELFF.

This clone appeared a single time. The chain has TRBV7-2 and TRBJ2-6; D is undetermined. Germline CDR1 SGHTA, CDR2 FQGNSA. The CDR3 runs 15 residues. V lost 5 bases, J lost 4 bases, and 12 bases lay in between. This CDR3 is CASSRLPTGANVLTF. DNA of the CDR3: TGTGCCAGCAGCCGACTCCCGACCGGGGCCAACGTCCTGACTTTC.

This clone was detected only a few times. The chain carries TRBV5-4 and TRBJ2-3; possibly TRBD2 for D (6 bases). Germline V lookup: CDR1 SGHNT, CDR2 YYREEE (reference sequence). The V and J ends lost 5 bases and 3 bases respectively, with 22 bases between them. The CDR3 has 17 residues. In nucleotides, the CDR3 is TGTGCCAGCAGACCTCCGACGGGAGCGGTTAAAACAGATACGCAGTATTTT. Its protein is CASRPPTGAVKTDTQYF.

CDR3 in DNA: TGCAGCGGACGGACAGGGGACTCTGGAAACACCATATATTTT. It encodes CSGRTGDSGNTIYF. The chain links TRBV29-1 to TRBJ1-3; the match to TRBD1 covers 9 bases. From germline, CDR1 is SQVTM and CDR2 ANQGSEA. The CDR3 is 14 residues long. V was clipped by 7 bases and J by 0 bases; unmatched bases: 4.

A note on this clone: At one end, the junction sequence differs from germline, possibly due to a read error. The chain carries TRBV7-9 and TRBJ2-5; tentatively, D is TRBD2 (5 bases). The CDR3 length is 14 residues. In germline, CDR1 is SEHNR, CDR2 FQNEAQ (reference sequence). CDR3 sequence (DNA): TGTGCCAGTAGCTCGGGTGGGCGGGAAGAGACCCAGTACTTC. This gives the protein CASSSGGREETQYF.

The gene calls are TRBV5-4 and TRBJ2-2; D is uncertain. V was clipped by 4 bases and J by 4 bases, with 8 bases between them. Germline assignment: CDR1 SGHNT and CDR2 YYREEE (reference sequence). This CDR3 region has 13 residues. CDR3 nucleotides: TGTGCCAGCAGCCTGTTCAGCACCGGGGAGCTGTTTTTT. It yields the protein CASSLFSTGELFF.